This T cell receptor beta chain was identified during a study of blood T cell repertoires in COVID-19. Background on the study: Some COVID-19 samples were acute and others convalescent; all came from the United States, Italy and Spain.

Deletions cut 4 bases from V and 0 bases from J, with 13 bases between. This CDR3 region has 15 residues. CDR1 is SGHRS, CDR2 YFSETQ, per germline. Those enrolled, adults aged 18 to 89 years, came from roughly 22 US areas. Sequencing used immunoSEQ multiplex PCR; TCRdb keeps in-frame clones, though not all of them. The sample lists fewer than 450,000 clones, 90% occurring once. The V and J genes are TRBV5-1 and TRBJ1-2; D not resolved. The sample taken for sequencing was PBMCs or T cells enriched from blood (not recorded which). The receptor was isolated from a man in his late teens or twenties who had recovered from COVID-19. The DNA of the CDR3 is TGCGCCAGCAGCGAATACAGCAATGCTAACTATGGCTACACCTTC. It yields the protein CASSEYSNANYGYTF.